This TCR beta chain was retrieved from a study of STAT3 mutations in large granular lymphocyte leukemia (dated by TCRdb to between 2018 and 2020). With regard to the full study: Roughly half of the T-LGLL patients who were sequenced longitudinally carried canonical activating STAT3 mutations. More than half of T-LGLL patients received one or more immunosuppressive therapy regimens, with hematologic response in about two fifths of those treated. To reconstruct clonal hierarchy and dynamics, serial deep sequencing of TCRbeta CDR3 and STAT3 was performed in patients with T-cell large granular lymphocyte leukemia. From an initial cohort of 207 LGL patients, roughly 20 representative T-LGLL cases were picked for longitudinal TCRbeta and STAT3 sequencing. A couple of patients with natural killer LGL leukemia were also sequenced longitudinally as controls within the study. On average, sequencing was done at approximately 4.2 time points per patient, with the number of samplings ranging from 2 to 8. General findings and caveats noted by the study authors: At least one immunodominant TCRbeta clonotype was present in every T-LGLL patient, and multiple immunodominant subclonotypes appeared in about half of the T-LGLL patients. Because no samples were available when a clone first appeared, clonal expansion had to be inferred from samplings taken at other points. The linking of therapy response to changes in TCR clonal burden was complicated by variable intervals between samplings and differing treatment regimens. TCR clonotype switching after therapy was observed in 6 of 18 patients, and all newly emerging clones were found to be STAT3 wild type. Since codominant clonotypes persisted in some patients, a small but highly pathogenic clone may have gone undetected. Dominant TCR clone burden was found to exceed STAT3 mutant burden in several patients, suggesting that STAT3 mutation arose secondarily within a pre-expanded clone.

Details on this clone: What this receptor recognizes is not known. Base quality data are lacking; no much larger clone is found one base away.

TCRbeta libraries were sequenced on an Illumina MiSeq, averaging roughly 41,000 productive templates per sample. TCRbeta CDR3 libraries were generated with the immunoSEQ assay using multiplex PCR amplification. The original pipeline was this. Repertoire diversity was computed as previously defined, with values near 0 indicating extremely monoclonal samples. Entries here come from immuneACCESS through TCRdb and include only in-frame sequences with V and J called. Some clones fail to appear in such tables; in the studies checked, an unresolved V gene covers under half of the shortfall, and the cause of the remainder is unknown. The D gene and trimming were derived from the DNA, and the V and J assignments and clone size from that table. In this sample the table shows 17,000 or so clones, approximately 84% of which occur a single time. The ten largest clones take up around 9.4% of the sample. The V and J ends are trimmed by 5 bases and 5 bases, leaving 9 bases between them. Based on the germline V gene (reference sequence), the CDR1 and CDR2 sequences are SEHNR and FQNEAQ. Counted from cysteine to phenylalanine, this CDR3 has 12 amino acids. Of all the DNA, just the CDR3 is kept, 36 bases in frame from base 1.

The same DNA, extracted from blood mononuclear cells, served for both the TCR sequencing and the STAT3 sequencing. The sequence is built from TRBV7-9 and TRBJ1-1; the D gene is unclear. This TCR was recovered from a man aged 50-59 years with T-cell large granular lymphocyte leukemia. Some clones in this sample may be carry-over from other donors' samples. The age is the age at diagnosis. Sequenced input: peripheral blood mononuclear cells. The DNA is as follows: TGTGCCAGCAGCGGGTCGGGAACTGAAGCTTTCTTT. Its product reads: CASSGSGTEAFF. The full variable domain, with segments outside the CDR3 supplied by the reference TRBV7-9 and TRBJ1-1 proteins, appears as DTGVSQNPRHKITKRGQNVTFRCDPISEHNRLYWYRQTLGQGPEFLTYFQNEAQLEKSRLLSDRFSAERPKGSFSTLEIQRTEQGDSAMYLCASSGSGTEAFFGQGTRLTVV.